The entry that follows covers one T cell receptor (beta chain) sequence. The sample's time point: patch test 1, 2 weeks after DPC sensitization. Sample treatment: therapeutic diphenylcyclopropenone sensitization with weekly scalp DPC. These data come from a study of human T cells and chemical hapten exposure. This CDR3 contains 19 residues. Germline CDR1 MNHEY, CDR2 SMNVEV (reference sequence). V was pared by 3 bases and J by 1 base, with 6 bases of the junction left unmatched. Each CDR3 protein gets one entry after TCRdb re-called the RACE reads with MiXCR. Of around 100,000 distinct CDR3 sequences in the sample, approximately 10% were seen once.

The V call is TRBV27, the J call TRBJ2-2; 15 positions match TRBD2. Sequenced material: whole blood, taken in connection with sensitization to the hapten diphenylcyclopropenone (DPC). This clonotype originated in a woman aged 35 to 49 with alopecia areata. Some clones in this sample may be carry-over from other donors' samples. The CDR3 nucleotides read TGTGCCAGCAGTTTTAGGACTAGCGGGAGGGTCCTGAACACCGGGGAGCTGTTTTTT. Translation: CASSFRTSGRVLNTGELFF.